Given below is one T cell receptor (beta chain) in context. No antigen is known for it. The data were produced by immunoSEQ multiplex PCR, yet TCRdb's version contains in-frame clones alone and is incomplete. The table has 70,000 to 95,000 clones, roughly 96% seen once. In germline, CDR1 is SQVTM, CDR2 ANQGSEA. V gave up 5 bases and J gave up 3 bases, with 16 bases separating them. The CDR3 extends over 14 amino acids. The data stem from a study of siplizumab effects on memory and regulatory T cells. The study's findings and limits: Mappable CD4+ clones that were alloreactive averaged about 69% Treg-derived with siplizumab versus around 25% in controls.

The chain combines TRBV29-1 with TRBJ1-2, with D tentatively TRBD1 (5 bases). The sample comprised naive CD4+ T cells sorted from blood. The TCR was taken from a human donor in good health. The DNA of the CDR3 is TGCAGCGTTTTAGGAGGGGCGAGACACTATGGCTACACCTTC. Translation gives CSVLGGARHYGYTF.